This record concerns one T cell receptor beta chain sequence. Repertoires were generated with immunoSEQ multiplex PCR, while TCRdb's copy carries only in-frame clones and drops some. The sample contains about 1,500,000 clones, 95% to 97% of which appear only once. The source of the sample is a study of shared clonotypes between healthy human individuals. This CDR3 is 13 amino acids long. V shed 2 bases and J shed 2 bases, with 7 bases lying between them. CDR1 is SGHDN, CDR2 FVKESK, per germline. This receptor was obtained from a man aged 25-45 years in good health. V usage is TRBV14 and J usage is TRBJ2-7; TRBD1 might be the D (5 bases). The sequencing input was naive CD4+ T cells sorted from blood. Subset defined: CD45RA+ positively selected. The CDR3 sequence is CASSQQGTYEQYF. CDR3 in DNA: TGTGCCAGCAGCCAACAGGGCACCTACGAGCAGTACTTC.